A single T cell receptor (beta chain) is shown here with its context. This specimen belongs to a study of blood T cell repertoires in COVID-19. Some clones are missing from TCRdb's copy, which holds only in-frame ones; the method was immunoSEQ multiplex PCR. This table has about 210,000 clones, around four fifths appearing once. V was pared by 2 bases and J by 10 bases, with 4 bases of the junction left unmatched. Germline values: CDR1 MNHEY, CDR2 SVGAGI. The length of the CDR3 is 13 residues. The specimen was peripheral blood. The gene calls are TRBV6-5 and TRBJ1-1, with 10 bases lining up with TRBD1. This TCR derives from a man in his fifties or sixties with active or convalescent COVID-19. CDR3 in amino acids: CASSYPDRGAAFF. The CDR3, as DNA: TGTGCCAGCAGTTACCCGGACAGGGGGGCAGCTTTCTTT.